This TCR beta chain is drawn from a study of T cell responses to AZD1222 COVID-19 vaccine. Whole-study findings and limits: Nearly half of spike-specific TCRs reportedly target unmutated variant regions. Donor demographics were predominantly white British with a female majority; clonal diversity may be underestimated.

With regard to this clone: Its matching antigen is unknown.

Some clones are missing from TCRdb's copy, which holds only in-frame ones; the method was immunoSEQ multiplex PCR. The sample lists 120,000 or so clones, more than 85% seen once, with about 3% in the top ten. V was trimmed by 6 bases and J by 2 bases, leaving 20 bases between them. This CDR3 is built from 18 residues. Germline CDR1 LNHDA, CDR2 SQIVND (reference sequence). It was second doses at about 4 or about 12 weeks that were pooled. The chain has TRBV19 and TRBJ2-6; D remains ambiguous. The source was peripheral blood, collected 28 days after the second AZD1222 dose. This clonotype originated in an adult who received the AZD1222 COVID-19 vaccine. The CDR3 protein is CASRTVGKVLPGANVLTF. The DNA for the CDR3 is TGTGCCAGTAGAACAGTGGGGAAGGTCCTCCCTGGGGCCAACGTCCTGACTTTC.